This TCR beta chain appears in the sequencing data of a study of somatic mutations in cytotoxic T cells in rheumatoid arthritis. Whole-study results and caveats: Patients with rheumatoid arthritis did not differ significantly from age-matched healthy controls in CD8+ T-cell clonality. The slightly lower representation of TRBV07 among rheumatoid arthritis patients did not undergo correction for multiple comparisons.

This CDR3 comprises 15 residues. From germline, CDR1 is SGHVS and CDR2 FQNEAQ. Trimming left V 4 bases short and J 5 bases short, with 15 bases between. Both CD4+ and CD8+ cells were separated through positive magnetic bead selection, and their purity was verified using flow cytometry. TCRdb keeps only in-frame clones here, not all; method: immunoSEQ multiplex PCR. Seen here are 15,000 to 20,000 clones, approximately 80% observed once, and the top ten hold about 10%. Points on this clone: What it recognizes is unknown.

Sequencing was carried out using CD8+ T cells sorted from blood. The source of this sequence is a woman aged 50 to 65 in good health. This chain joins TRBV7-8 and TRBJ2-1; TRBD1 might be the D (6 bases). CDR3 sequence (DNA): TGTGCCAGCAGCTCAGGGGCGGCGGGTAACAATGAGCAGTTCTTC. This translates into CASSSGAAGNNEQFF.